Listed below are T cell receptor beta chains from one sample, sequenced in a study of T cell responses to AZD1222 COVID-19 vaccine. Using immunoSEQ multiplex PCR, the repertoire was profiled, and TCRdb retains in-frame clones only, with some absent. The sample has over 150,000 clones; about nine tenths are singletons. The input for sequencing was peripheral blood, taken on day 0 of AZD1222 vaccination. These receptors originate from an adult in good health. CDR3s include the opening cysteine and the closing phenylalanine or tryptophan. D genes are given only for firm matches. Clone sizes are given selectively: once, few, many, or a class where the clone is expanded.

v_gene: TRBV5-1
d_gene: TRBD2
abundance: NA
j_gene: TRBJ2-7
CDR3aa: CASSSEAGTYEQYF
CDR3nt: TGCGCCAGCAGCTCTGAAGCGGGAACCTACGAGCAGTACTTC

v_gene: TRBV18
d_gene: NA
abundance: NA
j_gene: TRBJ2-7
CDR3aa: CASSPRYEQYF
CDR3nt: TGTGCCAGCTCACCTCGCTACGAGCAGTACTTC

v_gene: TRBV9
d_gene: TRBD2
abundance: NA
j_gene: TRBJ2-3
CDR3aa: CASSVAGGGVTDTQYF
CDR3nt: TGTGCCAGCAGCGTAGCGGGCGGGGGGGTCACAGATACGCAGTATTTT

v_gene: TRBV7-9
d_gene: TRBD2
abundance: once
j_gene: TRBJ2-1
CDR3aa: CASSQRGGSSYNEQFF
CDR3nt: TGTGCCAGCAGCCAGCGGGGGGGCAGCTCCTACAATGAGCAGTTCTTC

v_gene: TRBV28
d_gene: NA
abundance: NA
j_gene: TRBJ2-1
CDR3aa: CASSLSWDEQFF
CDR3nt: TGTGCCAGCAGTTTATCTTGGGATGAGCAGTTCTTC

v_gene: TRBV2
d_gene: TRBD1
abundance: once
j_gene: TRBJ1-2
CDR3aa: CASHGMRDREVRGYSSNYGYTF
CDR3nt: TGTGCCAGCCACGGGATGCGGGACAGGGAGGTTCGTGGCTACAGCTCTAACTATGGCTACACCTTC

v_gene: TRBV27
d_gene: TRBD1
abundance: NA
j_gene: TRBJ1-1
CDR3aa: CASSVTRGNAEAFF
CDR3nt: TGTGCCAGCAGTGTGACCAGGGGGAACGCTGAAGCCTTCTTT

v_gene: TRBV14
d_gene: NA
abundance: few
j_gene: TRBJ1-2
CDR3aa: CASSRSEYPGMDGYTF
CDR3nt: TGTGCCAGCAGCCGGTCAGAGTACCCAGGGATGGATGGCTACACCTTC

v_gene: TRBV2
d_gene: NA
abundance: once
j_gene: TRBJ1-1
CDR3aa: CASLMRDNTEAFF
CDR3nt: TGTGCCAGCTTAATGCGGGACAACACTGAAGCTTTCTTT

v_gene: TRBV7-3
d_gene: NA
abundance: NA
j_gene: TRBJ1-1
CDR3aa: CASSLSGQQNTEAFF
CDR3nt: TGTGCCAGCAGCTTAAGCGGACAGCAGAACACTGAAGCTTTCTTT

v_gene: TRBV27
d_gene: NA
abundance: NA
j_gene: TRBJ1-6
CDR3aa: CASSPLKTGSQRSLHF
CDR3nt: TGTGCCAGCAGTCCACTAAAGACAGGATCTCAACGGTCCCTCCACTTT

v_gene: TRBV27
d_gene: NA
abundance: NA
j_gene: TRBJ1-2
CDR3aa: CASSSGPSPFGGYTF
CDR3nt: TGTGCCAGCAGTTCCGGCCCTTCCCCTTTTGGTGGCTACACCTTC

v_gene: TRBV30
d_gene: NA
abundance: NA
j_gene: TRBJ1-2
CDR3aa: CAWSWHVFNYGYTF
CDR3nt: TGTGCCTGGAGTTGGCACGTATTTAACTATGGCTACACCTTC

v_gene: TRBV4-2
d_gene: NA
abundance: NA
j_gene: TRBJ2-6
CDR3aa: CASSQTRTSPSGANVLTF
CDR3nt: TGTGCCAGCAGCCAGACCAGGACTTCCCCCTCTGGGGCCAACGTCCTGACTTTC

v_gene: TRBV6-5
d_gene: TRBD1
abundance: NA
j_gene: TRBJ2-4
CDR3aa: CASRDRGENIQYF
CDR3nt: TGTGCCAGCAGGGACAGGGGAGAGAACATTCAGTACTTC

v_gene: TRBV30
d_gene: NA
abundance: NA
j_gene: TRBJ1-1
CDR3aa: CAWSPPWTGNTEAFF
CDR3nt: TGTGCCTGGAGTCCCCCTTGGACTGGGAACACTGAAGCTTTCTTT

v_gene: TRBV11-2
d_gene: TRBD2
abundance: NA
j_gene: TRBJ2-7
CDR3aa: CASGGGLAGEWQYF
CDR3nt: TGTGCCTCGGGAGGAGGGCTAGCGGGTGAATGGCAGTACTTC

v_gene: TRBV6-5
d_gene: NA
abundance: NA
j_gene: TRBJ1-4
CDR3aa: CASSPYLSPNEKLFF
CDR3nt: TGTGCCAGCAGTCCCTATCTGTCGCCTAATGAAAAACTGTTTTTT

v_gene: TRBV5-1
d_gene: NA
abundance: NA
j_gene: TRBJ1-6
CDR3aa: CASSLEGVANSPLHF
CDR3nt: TGCGCCAGCAGCTTGGAGGGGGTCGCTAATTCACCCCTCCACTTT

v_gene: TRBV28
d_gene: NA
abundance: NA
j_gene: TRBJ2-1
CDR3aa: CASGSWNEQFF
CDR3nt: TGTGCCAGCGGGAGTTGGAATGAGCAGTTCTTC

v_gene: TRBV29-1
d_gene: TRBD1
abundance: NA
j_gene: TRBJ1-4
CDR3aa: CSVYTGATNEKLFF
CDR3nt: TGCAGCGTTTATACAGGGGCAACTAATGAAAAACTGTTTTTT

v_gene: TRBV7-9
d_gene: TRBD1
abundance: NA
j_gene: TRBJ2-3
CDR3aa: CASSLERGRGTDTQYF
CDR3nt: TGTGCCAGCAGCTTAGAAAGGGGGCGCGGCACAGATACGCAGTATTTT

v_gene: TRBV11-2
d_gene: NA
abundance: NA
j_gene: TRBJ1-2
CDR3aa: CASSLSRNYGYTF
CDR3nt: TGTGCCAGCAGCTTATCCCGGAACTATGGCTACACCTTC

v_gene: TRBV6-2/TRBV6-3
d_gene: NA
abundance: once
j_gene: TRBJ1-1
CDR3aa: CASSYSTGTEAFF
CDR3nt: TGTGCCAGCAGTTACTCGACGGGCACTGAAGCTTTCTTT

v_gene: TRBV4-2
d_gene: NA
abundance: NA
j_gene: TRBJ2-3
CDR3aa: CASSLPPDGGKDTQYF
CDR3nt: TGTGCCAGCAGCCTCCCACCTGACGGGGGCAAAGATACGCAGTATTTT

v_gene: TRBV18
d_gene: TRBD1
abundance: NA
j_gene: TRBJ2-5
CDR3aa: CASSPEQTGRETQYF
CDR3nt: TGTGCCAGCTCACCCGAACAGACAGGGAGAGAGACCCAGTACTTC

v_gene: TRBV7-9
d_gene: NA
abundance: few
j_gene: TRBJ1-1
CDR3aa: CASSLGDAGGKNEAFF
CDR3nt: TGTGCCAGCAGCTTAGGAGACGCGGGGGGCAAGAATGAAGCTTTCTTT

v_gene: TRBV6-5
d_gene: NA
abundance: NA
j_gene: TRBJ1-3
CDR3aa: CASSPTVSGNTIYF
CDR3nt: TGTGCCAGCAGCCCAACAGTCTCTGGAAACACCATATATTTT

v_gene: TRBV29-1
d_gene: NA
abundance: NA
j_gene: TRBJ2-4
CDR3aa: CSATPYGLAKNIQYF
CDR3nt: TGCAGCGCTACCCCGTACGGCCTAGCCAAAAACATTCAGTACTTC

v_gene: TRBV20-1
d_gene: NA
abundance: NA
j_gene: TRBJ2-1
CDR3aa: CSASLANEQFF
CDR3nt: TGCAGTGCTAGTCTAGCGAATGAGCAGTTCTTC

v_gene: TRBV10-3
d_gene: TRBD1
abundance: NA
j_gene: TRBJ1-2
CDR3aa: CAISESPRTGPVGYTF
CDR3nt: TGTGCCATCAGTGAGTCTCCCCGGACAGGCCCGGTAGGCTACACCTTC

v_gene: TRBV15
d_gene: TRBD1
abundance: NA
j_gene: TRBJ1-5
CDR3aa: CATSRGQGSQPQHF
CDR3nt: TGTGCCACCAGCAGAGGACAGGGAAGTCAGCCCCAGCATTTT

v_gene: TRBV5-1
d_gene: NA
abundance: once
j_gene: TRBJ2-1
CDR3aa: CASSLVAEYNEQFF
CDR3nt: TGCGCCAGCAGCTTGGTAGCGGAGTACAATGAGCAGTTCTTC

v_gene: TRBV10-3
d_gene: NA
abundance: NA
j_gene: TRBJ1-2
CDR3aa: CAISGPNTGQLYGYTF
CDR3nt: TGTGCCATCAGTGGACCCAACACCGGGCAGCTCTATGGCTACACCTTC

v_gene: TRBV7-2
d_gene: NA
abundance: NA
j_gene: TRBJ2-1
CDR3aa: CASSLLGAPLF
CDR3nt: TGTGCCAGCAGCCTACTGGGGGCCCCTCTCTTC

v_gene: TRBV21-1
d_gene: NA
abundance: NA
j_gene: TRBJ1-2
CDR3aa: CASRVSRAVDYGYTF
CDR3nt: TGTGCCAGCAGGGTCTCCAGGGCCGTGGACTATGGCTACACCTTC

v_gene: TRBV9
d_gene: TRBD2
abundance: once
j_gene: TRBJ2-3
CDR3aa: CASSVELAGVTDTQYF
CDR3nt: TGTGCCAGCAGCGTAGAACTAGCGGGAGTAACAGATACGCAGTATTTT

v_gene: TRBV27
d_gene: TRBD2
abundance: NA
j_gene: TRBJ2-7
CDR3aa: CASSRRGSEREITPYEQYF
CDR3nt: TGTGCCAGCAGTCGCCGGGGTTCGGAGCGGGAGATAACCCCCTACGAGCAGTACTTC

v_gene: TRBV6-5
d_gene: NA
abundance: NA
j_gene: TRBJ2-3
CDR3aa: CASSYRGGASGDTQYF
CDR3nt: TGTGCCAGCAGTTACAGAGGGGGGGCTTCAGGGGATACGCAGTATTTT

v_gene: TRBV6-5
d_gene: NA
abundance: NA
j_gene: TRBJ2-5
CDR3aa: CASMRVGGILETQYF
CDR3nt: TGTGCCAGCATGAGAGTGGGGGGAATATTGGAGACCCAGTACTTC

v_gene: TRBV18
d_gene: NA
abundance: NA
j_gene: TRBJ1-4
CDR3aa: CASSPPVQSRDSNEKLFF
CDR3nt: TGTGCCAGCTCACCCCCGGTCCAGAGCCGGGACTCCAATGAAAAACTGTTTTTT

v_gene: TRBV15
d_gene: NA
abundance: NA
j_gene: TRBJ1-2
CDR3aa: CATSRGRTTYYGYTF
CDR3nt: TGTGCCACCAGCAGGGGCAGGACAACTTACTATGGCTACACCTTC

v_gene: TRBV28
d_gene: NA
abundance: NA
j_gene: TRBJ2-2
CDR3aa: CASSMGTGELFF
CDR3nt: TGTGCCAGCAGCATGGGCACCGGGGAGCTGTTTTTT

v_gene: TRBV14
d_gene: NA
abundance: NA
j_gene: TRBJ1-2
CDR3aa: CASSRVTGNYGYTF
CDR3nt: TGTGCCAGCAGCAGGGTGACAGGCAACTATGGCTACACCTTC

v_gene: TRBV15
d_gene: NA
abundance: NA
j_gene: TRBJ2-5
CDR3aa: CATSRERAQETQYF
CDR3nt: TGTGCCACCAGCAGAGAAAGGGCCCAAGAGACCCAGTACTTC

v_gene: TRBV21-1
d_gene: NA
abundance: NA
j_gene: TRBJ2-7
CDR3aa: CASSPTGPGEDEQYF
CDR3nt: TGTGCCAGCAGCCCGACAGGGCCAGGGGAGGACGAGCAGTACTTC

v_gene: TRBV4-1
d_gene: NA
abundance: NA
j_gene: TRBJ1-2
CDR3aa: CASSQVQENLNYGYTF
CDR3nt: TGCGCCAGCAGCCAAGTACAGGAAAACCTAAACTATGGCTACACCTTC

v_gene: TRBV29-1
d_gene: NA
abundance: NA
j_gene: TRBJ1-2
CDR3aa: CSVRGGWNYGYTF
CDR3nt: TGCAGCGTACGCGGGGGGTGGAACTATGGCTACACCTTC

v_gene: TRBV28
d_gene: NA
abundance: NA
j_gene: TRBJ1-1
CDR3aa: CASIPRGRGAGSTEAFF
CDR3nt: TGTGCCAGCATCCCCAGAGGTCGGGGGGCAGGAAGCACTGAAGCTTTCTTT

v_gene: TRBV5-1
d_gene: TRBD1
abundance: NA
j_gene: TRBJ1-1
CDR3aa: CASSYGQGGSTEAFF
CDR3nt: TGCGCCAGCAGCTACGGACAGGGAGGGAGCACTGAAGCTTTCTTT

v_gene: TRBV28
d_gene: TRBD2
abundance: NA
j_gene: TRBJ2-7
CDR3aa: CASRPLPGGSYEQYF
CDR3nt: TGTGCCAGCAGACCCCTCCCGGGAGGGTCTTACGAGCAGTACTTC

v_gene: TRBV28
d_gene: NA
abundance: NA
j_gene: TRBJ2-2
CDR3aa: CASSLLRPGPGGTGELFF
CDR3nt: TGTGCCAGCAGTTTATTACGCCCAGGCCCGGGTGGCACCGGGGAGCTGTTTTTT

v_gene: TRBV4-2
d_gene: TRBD1
abundance: NA
j_gene: TRBJ2-7
CDR3aa: CASSLDRGAYEQYF
CDR3nt: TGTGCCAGCAGCTTAGACAGGGGTGCCTACGAGCAGTACTTC

v_gene: TRBV29-1
d_gene: TRBD2
abundance: NA
j_gene: TRBJ2-3
CDR3aa: CSARGGQYTDTQYF
CDR3nt: TGCAGCGCCCGCGGGGGGCAGTACACAGATACGCAGTATTTT

v_gene: TRBV19
d_gene: TRBD1
abundance: once
j_gene: TRBJ2-7
CDR3aa: CASSPRGQAGSYEQYF
CDR3nt: TGTGCCAGTAGTCCGAGGGGACAGGCAGGTTCCTACGAGCAGTACTTC

v_gene: TRBV15
d_gene: TRBD2
abundance: NA
j_gene: TRBJ2-1
CDR3aa: CAIFSGRSGNEQFF
CDR3nt: TGTGCCATCTTTAGCGGGAGATCAGGCAATGAGCAGTTCTTC

v_gene: TRBV27
d_gene: TRBD2
abundance: NA
j_gene: TRBJ2-7
CDR3aa: CASSLGGRAYEQYF
CDR3nt: TGTGCCAGCAGTTTGGGCGGGAGGGCCTACGAGCAGTACTTC

v_gene: TRBV24-1
d_gene: TRBD2
abundance: NA
j_gene: TRBJ2-1
CDR3aa: CATGAPAGTSGRNEQFF
CDR3nt: TGTGCCACAGGGGCTCCGGCTGGTACTAGCGGGAGAAATGAGCAGTTCTTC

v_gene: TRBV9
d_gene: NA
abundance: NA
j_gene: TRBJ1-2
CDR3aa: CASSTMSRDYGYTF
CDR3nt: TGTGCCAGCAGCACCATGAGTAGGGATTATGGCTACACCTTC

v_gene: TRBV25-1
d_gene: TRBD2
abundance: once
j_gene: TRBJ2-7
CDR3aa: CASISAGGYEQYF
CDR3nt: TGTGCCAGCATTTCAGCGGGGGGCTACGAGCAGTACTTC